Listed below are T cell receptor beta chains from one sample, sequenced in a study of OX40 agonist ivuxolimab in advanced cancers. Method: immunoSEQ multiplex PCR; TCRdb's copy keeps in-frame clones and lacks some. The repertoire includes roughly 120,000 clones, roughly 90% of them detected once, and 0.7% to 0.85% sits in the top ten. Sequences were derived from CD4+ or CD8+ T cells sorted from blood, sampled in a trial of the OX40 agonist ivuxolimab. The source of these receptors is an adult with an advanced solid tumor such as melanoma, head and neck, liver or kidney cancer. Each CDR3 is given with its conserved first and last residue. D genes are given only for firm matches. Size is stated for part of the rows, as once, few or many counts, or as a class when the clone is expanded.

CDR3 | DNA | D | J | V | size
CASSLEVGWNTGELFF | TGTGCTAGCAGCTTAGAAGTGGGATGGAACACCGGGGAGCTGTTTTTT | . | TRBJ2-2 | TRBV7-7 | .
CASSSGANSNQPQHF | TGTGCCAGCAGCTCAGGGGCCAATAGCAATCAGCCCCAGCATTTT | . | TRBJ1-5 | TRBV7-8 | few
CASSRGNEQFF | TGTGCCAGCAGCCGAGGCAATGAGCAGTTCTTC | . | TRBJ2-1 | TRBV13 | once
CASSLRPGTSGSPSSYEQYF | TGCGCCAGCAGCCTTAGGCCTGGGACTAGCGGGAGTCCTTCCTCCTACGAGCAGTACTTC | TRBD2 | TRBJ2-7 | TRBV5-1 | once
CASSGRTGHNSPLHF | TGTGCCAGCAGTGGCCGGACGGGACATAATTCACCCCTCCACTTT | . | TRBJ1-6 | TRBV25-1 | .
CASTDVTYEQYF | TGTGCCAGCACTGACGTGACCTACGAGCAGTACTTC | . | TRBJ2-7 | TRBV6-6 | .
CASSPQTVNTIYF | TGTGCCAGTAGTCCCCAAACCGTAAACACCATATATTTT | . | TRBJ1-3 | TRBV19 | .
CASSYTSPVNNEQFF | TGTGCCAGCAGTTACACTAGTCCCGTTAACAATGAGCAGTTCTTC | . | TRBJ2-1 | TRBV6-6 | .
CAISDAGTRGGNEQFF | TGTGCCATCAGTGATGCCGGGACAAGAGGGGGGAATGAGCAGTTCTTC | . | TRBJ2-1 | TRBV10-3 | .
CAISPREANTEAFF | TGTGCCATCAGCCCCAGGGAAGCTAACACTGAAGCTTTCTTT | . | TRBJ1-1 | TRBV10-3 | few
CASSPPLEGGTEAFF | TGTGCCAGCTCACCCCCACTGGAGGGAGGCACTGAAGCTTTCTTT | . | TRBJ1-1 | TRBV18 | .
CASSQDLGHGAGDTQYF | TGCGCCAGCAGCCAAGATCTAGGACACGGAGCTGGGGATACGCAGTATTTT | . | TRBJ2-3 | TRBV4-1 | .
CASSLAAAEQYF | TGTGCCAGCAGTTTAGCAGCGGCCGAGCAGTACTTC | . | TRBJ2-7 | TRBV28 | .
CASSPDFSNQPQHF | TGTGCCAGCTCACCAGATTTCAGCAATCAGCCCCAGCATTTT | . | TRBJ1-5 | TRBV18 | .
CASSRPERGTGELFF | TGTGCCAGCAGCCGGCCGGAAAGGGGCACCGGGGAGCTGTTTTTT | . | TRBJ2-2 | TRBV7-2 | .
CASSPGTLNQPQHF | TGTGCCAGCTCACCGGGGACACTGAATCAGCCCCAGCATTTT | . | TRBJ1-5 | TRBV18 | .
CASRGTAGVYQETQYF | TGTGCCAGCAGGGGGACGGCAGGGGTGTACCAAGAGACCCAGTACTTC | . | TRBJ2-5 | TRBV27 | .
CASSYSERNTEAFF | TGTGCCAGCAGTTACTCGGAAAGGAACACTGAAGCTTTCTTT | . | TRBJ1-1 | TRBV6-5 | once
CASSSQTGGNEKLFF | TGCGCCAGCAGTTCACAGACAGGAGGGAATGAAAAACTGTTTTTT | . | TRBJ1-4 | TRBV5-1 | .
CASSPSGSSYNEQFF | TGCGCCAGCAGCCCCTCAGGGAGCTCCTACAATGAGCAGTTCTTC | . | TRBJ2-1 | TRBV4-1 | .
CASSSLGRGEAFF | TGTGCCAGCAGCAGCCTAGGCAGGGGTGAAGCTTTCTTT | . | TRBJ1-1 | TRBV5-4 | .
CASSETPTVYGYTF | TGTGCCAGCAGTGAAACCCCGACGGTCTATGGCTACACCTTC | . | TRBJ1-2 | TRBV6-1 | .
CASSLLGVVGTEAFF | TGCGCCAGCAGCTTGTTGGGGGTTGTCGGCACTGAAGCTTTCTTT | . | TRBJ1-1 | TRBV5-1 | .
CASSATGLLAGVTDTQYF | TGTGCCAGCAGCGCAACGGGGCTTCTAGCGGGAGTAACAGATACGCAGTATTTT | TRBD2 | TRBJ2-3 | TRBV11-3 | .
CASTFGQDAVGEQYF | TGTGCCAGCACATTCGGACAGGACGCTGTCGGCGAGCAGTACTTC | TRBD1 | TRBJ2-7 | TRBV6-5 | .
CASSLNRDRANTGELFF | TGTGCCAGCAGCCTAAACCGGGACAGGGCTAACACCGGGGAGCTGTTTTTT | TRBD1 | TRBJ2-2 | TRBV14 | .
CASSLAVVASGRAHEQFF | TGTGCCAGCAGCTTAGCGGTAGTGGCTAGCGGGAGGGCCCATGAGCAGTTCTTC | TRBD2 | TRBJ2-1 | TRBV7-2 | once
CASSLRQGVKAGYTF | TGTGCCAGCAGCCTACGACAGGGGGTGAAAGCTGGCTACACCTTC | TRBD1 | TRBJ1-2 | TRBV7-8 | .
CASSVVQGWMNTEAFF | TGTGCCAGCAGCGTAGTTCAGGGATGGATGAACACTGAAGCTTTCTTT | . | TRBJ1-1 | TRBV9 | .
CASQETGTGNTIYF | TGTGCCAGCCAGGAGACAGGGACTGGAAACACCATATATTTT | TRBD1 | TRBJ1-3 | TRBV18 | few
CASSRGQELVGYTF | TGTGCCAGCAGCCGCGGGCAGGAGCTTGTTGGCTACACCTTC | . | TRBJ1-2 | TRBV11-3 | .
CASSQVSGGSSNEQFF | TGCGCCAGCAGCCAAGTGTCGGGGGGGTCTAGCAATGAGCAGTTCTTC | TRBD2 | TRBJ2-1 | TRBV4-1 | .
CASSSTGTENTEAFF | TGTGCCAGCAGTTCGACCGGGACAGAGAACACTGAAGCTTTCTTT | TRBD1 | TRBJ1-1 | TRBV28 | .
CASSVDPWDSSSYEQYF | TGTGCCAGCAGCGTAGACCCCTGGGATAGTTCCTCCTACGAGCAGTACTTC | . | TRBJ2-7 | TRBV9 | .
CASGLVREDTQYF | TGTGCCAGCGGATTAGTTCGGGAAGATACGCAGTATTTT | . | TRBJ2-3 | TRBV27 | .
CASSLWPGADTQYF | TGTGCCAGCAGCTTATGGCCGGGGGCAGATACGCAGTATTTT | . | TRBJ2-3 | TRBV7-2 | .
CAWSVQGVSPTDTQYF | TGTGCCTGGAGTGTACAAGGGGTCTCACCCACAGATACGCAGTATTTT | . | TRBJ2-3 | TRBV30 | .
CASSLTGSYNEQFF | TGTGCCAGCAGCTTGACTGGGTCCTACAATGAGCAGTTCTTC | . | TRBJ2-1 | TRBV11-2 | .
CASSLGGAGSKYEQYF | TGTGCCAGCAGTTTGGGCGGAGCGGGCTCTAAGTACGAGCAGTACTTC | . | TRBJ2-7 | TRBV6-5 | .
CASSSGTRNTEAFF | TGCGCCAGCAGCTCCGGGACACGCAACACTGAAGCTTTCTTT | . | TRBJ1-1 | TRBV5-1 | .
CASSVLAGGSTDTQYF | TGTGCCAGCAGCGTACTAGCGGGAGGCTCCACAGATACGCAGTATTTT | TRBD2 | TRBJ2-3 | TRBV9 | .
CSVGGNTGRHTEAFF | TGCAGCGTGGGAGGGAATACGGGACGCCACACTGAAGCTTTCTTT | . | TRBJ1-1 | TRBV29-1 | .
CATSRVGGGGQPQHF | TGTGCCACCAGCAGAGTCGGAGGAGGGGGGCAGCCCCAGCATTTT | . | TRBJ1-5 | TRBV15 | .
CASSQDGPRAFF | TGCGCCAGCAGCCAGGACGGCCCCAGGGCTTTCTTT | . | TRBJ1-1 | TRBV5-1 | .
CAISDVDSMNTEAFF | TGTGCCATCAGTGATGTGGACAGCATGAACACTGAAGCTTTCTTT | . | TRBJ1-1 | TRBV10-3 | .
CASEGSWGEAFF | TGTGCCAGCGAGGGGTCGTGGGGGGAAGCTTTCTTT | . | TRBJ1-1 | TRBV28 | .
CASSPDRMNTGELFF | TGTGCCAGCTCACCCGACAGGATGAACACCGGGGAGCTGTTTTTT | . | TRBJ2-2 | TRBV18 | .
CASRASTDTQYF | TGCGCCAGCAGAGCCAGCACAGATACGCAGTATTTT | . | TRBJ2-3 | TRBV5-1 | .
CASSYSGGGIYEQYF | TGTGCCAGCAGTTACTCCGGGGGGGGGATCTACGAGCAGTACTTC | TRBD2 | TRBJ2-7 | TRBV6-5 | .
CASSPDRAPYEQYF | TGTGCCAGCAGCCCCGACAGGGCACCCTACGAGCAGTACTTC | TRBD1 | TRBJ2-7 | TRBV9 | .
CASRTGLRSDNEQFF | TGTGCCAGCAGGACGGGCCTCAGATCGGACAATGAGCAGTTCTTC | . | TRBJ2-1 | TRBV27 | once
CASSFVRDREHSNVYGYTF | TGCGCCAGCAGCTTCGTCCGGGACAGGGAACATTCAAACGTCTATGGCTACACCTTC | TRBD1 | TRBJ1-2 | TRBV5-1 | .
CSVQAGGPDEQYF | TGCAGCGTCCAAGCGGGAGGGCCGGACGAGCAGTACTTC | TRBD2 | TRBJ2-7 | TRBV29-1 | .
CASSRTSGVYNEQFF | TGTGCCAGCAGCCGAACTAGCGGGGTCTACAATGAGCAGTTCTTC | TRBD2 | TRBJ2-1 | TRBV14 | .
CASSLFGRGLSNQPQHF | TGCGCCAGCAGCTTGTTCGGCAGGGGATTAAGCAATCAGCCCCAGCATTTT | . | TRBJ1-5 | TRBV5-1 | .
CASSLGGASGRDEQYF | TGTGCCAGCAGCTTGGGTGGGGCCTCGGGGCGCGACGAGCAGTACTTC | . | TRBJ2-7 | TRBV5-4 | .
CASGGGLAGNTIYF | TGTGCTAGTGGGGGGGGACTGGCAGGAAACACCATATATTTT | . | TRBJ1-3 | TRBV12-5 | .
CASSRRDTEAFF | TGTGCCAGCAGCCGAAGGGACACTGAAGCTTTCTTT | . | TRBJ1-1 | TRBV9 | .
CASSLLPSGVMNTEAFF | TGCGCCAGCAGCTTACTTCCCTCGGGGGTTATGAACACTGAAGCTTTCTTT | . | TRBJ1-1 | TRBV5-1 | .